This T cell receptor beta chain was captured in a study of patients and donors after allogeneic stem cell transplantation. A few counts support this clonotype. The CDR3 consists of 12 residues. Looked up from germline, CDR1 is SGHRS and CDR2 is YFSETQ. V was pared by 0 bases and J by 12 bases, with 10 bases between. TCRdb re-called the RT-PCR reads with MiXCR, one entry per CDR3 protein. The sample has roughly 940,000 distinct CDR3 sequences, more than 15% seen once. This clonotype originated in a human donor who was either an allogeneic HSCT recipient or a stem cell or donor lymphocyte infusion donor (not recorded which). It is not recorded whose cells these are; they may come from a transplant donor. The material sequenced was blood, either unsorted or a sorted T cell fraction (not recorded which). This chain uses TRBV5-1 with TRBJ2-1; tentative D call: TRBD1 (6 bases). CDR3 sequence (DNA): TGCGCCAGCAGCTTGGGAGGGGGTCTGCAGTTCTTC. Protein sequence: CASSLGGGLQFF.